The sequence of this T cell receptor (beta chain) was determined in a study of response to subunit inactivated influenza vaccine (dated by TCRdb to the late 2010s). With respect to the entire study: The study used deep quantitative T cell receptor repertoire profiling to track responses to a trivalent subunit inactivated influenza vaccine.

CDR3 length: 14 amino acids, cysteine to phenylalanine. The entry retains the CDR3 DNA only, 42 bases that are in frame from base 1. Taken from the germline V gene, the CDR1 and CDR2 loops are MNHEY and SVGEGT. Trimming costs V 2 bases and J 3 bases, and their ends lie 8 bases apart. Libraries came from RT-PCR. The instrument given in TCRdb is Illumina HiSeq 2500. In-frame beta chains were kept once TCRdb had trimmed the public reads at Q25 with fastp and called clones with MiXCR. Each entry is one CDR3 protein sequence, shown with its most common DNA and genes. The sample has hundreds of thousands of distinct CDR3 sequences on record, approximately 15% of them singletons. Together, the top ten hold less than 9% of the sample. The investigation overall reported the following: The authors suggested that each seasonal influenza vaccination may recruit only a limited number of new T cells.

This clonotype was picked up many times. Its target antigen remains unknown. The record has no base qualities; no much larger clone is one base away. Sample: PBMCs from blood, taken around 14 days before vaccination. The sequence was collected from a man aged 50 to 59 who received an inactivated influenza vaccine. Donor details come from another sample of the same person, matched by shared clones. This receptor chain uses TRBV6-2 or TRBV6-3 and TRBJ1-5; TRBD1 is possibly the D segment (5 matching bases). In nucleotide form, the sequence is TGTGCCAGCAGTTACATCAGGGCCAATCAGCCCCAGCATTTT. Translated, this gives CASSYIRANQPQHF.